Below are 19 T cell receptor beta chains sequenced from a single sample in a study of CXCR3-negative and CXCR3-positive naive CD8 T cells. Whole-study results and caveats: The study found more hydrophobic TRB CDR3s in CXCR3-positive naive cells than in CXCR3-negative naive cells.

The libraries of TRB cDNA were prepared using 5' RACE with UMI labels. For each CDR3 protein, TCRdb gives one entry from its re-call of the 5' RACE reads, without DNA. The data show tens of thousands of distinct CDR3 sequences, and the top ten clones hold 0.8% to 0.85%. Their antigens are not known. Sequencing input: naive CXCR3+ CD8+ T cells from blood. Subset given: CD45RO-CCR7+CD27+CD95- naive CD8+ T cells expressing CXCR3 (TNR3+). The receptor source for this set is a human donor in good health. Some clones in this sample may be carry-over from other donors' samples.

The J gene is TRBJ2-1, the V gene TRBV28. The CDR3 consists of 15 residues. The germline V gene has CDR1 MDHEN and CDR2 SYDVKM. The CDR3 here is CASSLNRGSYNEQFF.

The chain couples TRBV28 to TRBJ1-2. Germline lookup yields CDR1 MDHEN and CDR2 SYDVKM. The CDR3 totals 11 residues. The CDR3 loop is CAVRGDYGYTF.

The chain recombines TRBV20-1 with TRBJ2-7; there is no DNA to check the TCRdb D call of TRBD1. The germline gives CDR1 DFQATT, CDR2 SNEGSKA (reference sequence). The CDR3 totals 14 residues. The CDR3 spells CSAARGQVMGEQYF.

The chain links TRBV9 to TRBJ2-3. Per germline, CDR1 SGDLS and CDR2 YYNGEE. The CDR3 totals 13 residues. CDR3: CASSAGDGDTQYF.

This chain links TRBV7-9 with TRBJ2-6. From germline, CDR1 is SEHNR and CDR2 FQNEAQ (reference sequence). This CDR3 spans 15 amino acids. The CDR3 here is CASSSTGSGANVLTF.

The gene calls are TRBV7-8 and TRBJ1-1. Germline V gives CDR1 SGHVS, CDR2 FQNEAQ. The CDR3 length is 14 residues. The CDR3 protein is CASSFLPPNTEAFF.

The chain couples TRBV27 to TRBJ2-2; TCRdb's D call of TRBD1 is untestable without DNA. Germline CDR1 and CDR2: MNHEY and SMNVEV (reference sequence). The CDR3 loop spans 14 amino acids. CDR3: CASSPNPVVGELFF.

This rearrangement joins TRBV7-6 to TRBJ2-3; the TCRdb D gene call, TRBD2, has no DNA to confirm it. The CDR3 is 16 residues long. Germline CDR1 reads SGHVS; CDR2 reads FNYEAQ. CDR3: CASSRDSWVSTDTQYF.

The rearrangement joins TRBV29-1 to TRBJ2-3; TCRdb returns TRBD1, unconfirmable since there is no DNA. The germline V gene has CDR1 SQVTM and CDR2 ANQGSEA. The CDR3 totals 16 residues. CDR3 in amino acids: CSVKGAEWGATDTQYF.

The chain couples TRBV5-1 to TRBJ2-1; TCRdb indicates TRBD2, and absent DNA this call remains unverified. The germline CDR1 and CDR2 sequences are SGHRS and YFSETQ. CDR3 length: 14 residues. The CDR3 loop is CASSSGTSGEPEFF.

The chain uses TRBV19 and TRBJ2-1; absent DNA, TCRdb's TRBD2 call cannot be checked. CDR1 LNHDA and CDR2 SQIVND come from the germline V gene (reference sequence). The CDR3 contains 18 residues. The CDR3: CASSIDFLAGLSIGEQFF.

This chain connects TRBV7-8 to TRBJ2-7. CDR3 length equals 14 residues. The germline V gene has CDR1 SGHVS and CDR2 FQNEAQ. CDR3 in amino acids: CASSLASSNYEQYF.

J is TRBJ2-5 and V is TRBV14. The CDR3 has 13 amino acids. Per the germline V gene, CDR1 is SGHDN and CDR2 is FVKESK. The CDR3 region is CASSQRGRETQYF.

This chain uses TRBV11-2 with TRBJ1-5. This CDR3 has 14 residues. Looked up from germline, CDR1 is SGHAT and CDR2 is FQNNGV. CDR3 sequence reads: CASSLGPADQPQHF.

This chain connects TRBV6-5 to TRBJ1-6. CDR3 length equals 14 residues. From germline, CDR1 is MNHEY and CDR2 SVGAGI. The CDR3 sequence is CASSPYKINSPLHF.

This chain connects TRBV5-1 to TRBJ2-5. The germline V gene has CDR1 SGHRS and CDR2 YFSETQ. The CDR3 is 13 residues long. This chain's CDR3 is CASSLAGPETQYF.

The gene calls are TRBV12-3 or TRBV12-4 and TRBJ2-5; TCRdb gives TRBD1 as the D gene, but with no DNA this cannot be confirmed. The CDR3 covers 13 residues. CDR3 region: CASSPGGQETQYF.

This chain uses TRBV4-3 with TRBJ2-7. This CDR3 is built from 15 residues. Germline V gene data show CDR1 as LGHNA and CDR2 as YSLEER. The CDR3 loop is CASSQDPRPTREQYF.

The chain uses TRBV28 and TRBJ2-7; the D call of TRBD1 rests on TCRdb alone, since no DNA is present to check it. The V gene's germline CDR1 is MDHEN and CDR2 SYDVKM. CDR3 length: 13 residues. The CDR3 reads CASSFQDRFEQYF. Combining the CDR3 with reference TRBV28 and TRBJ2-7 gives the whole variable domain DVKVTQSSRYLVKRTGEKVFLECVQDMDHENMFWYRQDPGLGLRLIYFSYDVKMKEKGDIPEGYSVSREKKERFSLILESASTNQTSMYLCASSFQDRFEQYFGPGTRLTVT.